This TCR beta chain was documented in a study of T-cell memory formation after mild COVID-19. Findings and caveats of the study: From day 15 to 85, contracting clones were balanced between CD4 and CD8, whereas later expanders leaned toward CD4+. A second wave of clones peaked on day 37, and their SARS-CoV-2 specificity went unconfirmed. Some clones that responded were present in memory (sampled pre-infection), which suggests cross-reactive memory joined.

This clonotype was counted ten times or more. What it binds is unknown. TCRdb analysed the 5' RACE reads with MiXCR anew, one entry per CDR3 protein. Of some 320,000 distinct CDR3 sequences listed, 15% to 20% are singletons. V lost 0 bases, J lost 5 bases, and 19 bases lay in between. The germline V gene encodes CDR1 SGHDT and CDR2 YYEEEE. The length of the CDR3 is 17 residues. This sequence was found in a man younger than 35 who had mild COVID-19 (a few samples of this study predate the infection). Cell type and time point are not known. V usage is TRBV5-6 and J usage is TRBJ2-3; D remains unclear. Sequencing was performed on PBMCs or a T cell subset sorted from them (not recorded which). CDR3 loop: CASSLEEWTDRGDTQYF. DNA of the CDR3: TGTGCCAGCAGCTTGGAGGAATGGACGGACCGCGGAGATACGCAGTATTTT.